The 20 T cell receptor beta chains given below trace back to one sample, sequenced in a study of radiation and T cells in renal cell carcinoma. The method was immunoSEQ multiplex PCR; TCRdb's version includes in-frame clones alone and lacks a portion of them. The data hold about 150,000 clones, with 80% to 90% observed a single time. Time point of the sample: blood 2 weeks post-SBRT. Treatment defined: 15 Gy SBRT to primary tumor, nephrectomy 4 weeks later. Sequences were derived from blood, sampled from a patient whose treatment included radiotherapy and nephrectomy. The receptors stem from a woman between 50 and 59 years old with renal cell carcinoma.

The J gene is TRBJ2-5, the V gene TRBV7-9; 9 positions match TRBD2. This CDR3 region has 16 residues. Germline V gives CDR1 SEHNR, CDR2 FQNEAQ (reference sequence). The trim removed 0 bases at V and 5 bases at J, leaving 7 bases unmatched. CDR3 bases: TGTGCCAGCAGCTTAGCGCAGCTAGCGGGGAGTGAGACCCAGTACTTC. It yields the protein CASSLAQLAGSETQYF. Combining the CDR3 with reference TRBV7-9 and TRBJ2-5 gives the whole variable domain DTGVSQNPRHKITKRGQNVTFRCDPISEHNRLYWYRQTLGQGPEFLTYFQNEAQLEKSRLLSDRFSAERPKGSFSTLEIQRTEQGDSAMYLCASSLAQLAGSETQYFGPGTRLLVL.

The rearrangement joins TRBV13 to TRBJ1-2; the match to TRBD1 covers 7 bases. The CDR3 is 15 residues long. The germline V gene encodes CDR1 PRHDT and CDR2 FYEKMQ (reference sequence). V was pared by 6 bases and J by 0 bases, with 7 bases of the junction left unmatched. The CDR3: CASSRQGTTNYGYTF. In nucleotides, the CDR3 is TGTGCCAGCAGTCGACAGGGAACAACTAACTATGGCTACACCTTC.

The genes are TRBV4-1 and TRBJ2-5; TRBD1 is a possible D gene (5 bases). The V gene's germline CDR1 is MGHRA and CDR2 YSYEKL. The CDR3 is 14 amino acids. Trimming left V 0 bases short and J 2 bases short, with 7 bases between. The CDR3 DNA follows: TGCGCCAGCAGCCAAGACAGGGATCAAGAGACCCAGTACTTC. Translating gives CASSQDRDQETQYF.

The chain links TRBV19 to TRBJ2-1; maybe TRBD1 (6 bases). The V end lost 7 bases, the J end lost 6 bases, and 22 bases lay between the germline ends. The CDR3 totals 16 residues. Germline V CDR1 and CDR2: LNHDA, SQIVND (reference sequence). The DNA of the CDR3 is TGTGCCAGTACTCCGGTGGGGGCAGCCGGAGGCAATGAGCAGTTCTTC. This sequence encodes CASTPVGAAGGNEQFF.

In DNA form, the CDR3 reads TGTGCTAGCAGACGCAACCAGCCCCGGAGTGAAAAACTGTTTTTT. Residues: CASRRNQPRSEKLFF. This rearrangement joins TRBV12-5 to TRBJ1-4; D not resolved. V was clipped by 9 bases and J by 7 bases, with 21 bases between them. CDR3 size: 15 residues. Germline-derived CDR1 and CDR2 are LGHNT and FRNRAP.

This rearrangement joins TRBV9 to TRBJ2-1; D is unclear. Trimming took 4 bases from V and 6 from J, leaving 11 bases between them. The CDR3 runs 13 residues. Germline loops: CDR1 SGDLS, CDR2 YYNGEE. CDR3 in DNA: TGTGCCAGCAGCCCAAGGAGTACCAATGAGCAGTTCTTC. Translated: CASSPRSTNEQFF.

The chain couples TRBV9 to TRBJ1-6; D remains unclear. Germline values: CDR1 SGDLS, CDR2 YYNGEE. CDR3 size: 12 residues. Trimming left V 5 bases short and J 9 bases short, with 9 bases between. The CDR3 here is CASSQVGSPLHF. CDR3 DNA: TGTGCCAGCAGTCAGGTGGGTTCACCCCTCCACTTT.

This chain uses TRBV15 with TRBJ2-5, with no clear D. Germline V CDR1 and CDR2: LNHNV, YYDKDF (reference sequence). V lost 6 bases and J 0 bases, leaving 8 bases between the germline ends. The CDR3 totals 13 residues. CDR3 loop: CATSRMDQETQYF. CDR3 nucleotides: TGTGCCACCAGTCGGATGGACCAAGAGACCCAGTACTTC.

The chain links TRBV5-4 to TRBJ2-7; the D call may be TRBD1 or TRBD2 (5 bases each). The germline gives CDR1 SGHNT, CDR2 YYREEE (reference sequence). The CDR3 contains 15 residues. With 2 bases removed from V and 0 bases from J, the gap between germline ends came to 12 bases. The CDR3 coding sequence is TGTGCCAGCAGCTTCGGGGCCGACGTCTCCTACGAGCAGTACTTC. As protein: CASSFGADVSYEQYF.

This clone came up a few times. This rearrangement joins TRBV6-1 to TRBJ1-2; D is possibly TRBD1 (5 bases). V lost 7 bases, J lost 6 bases, and 18 bases lay in between. The CDR3 loop spans 14 amino acids. Per the germline V gene, CDR1 is MNHNS and CDR2 is SASEGT. For the CDR3, the DNA is TGTGCCAGCATGGGGCGATGGGTGAATGATGGCTACACCTTC. This codes for CASMGRWVNDGYTF.

This clone was counted a few times. The CDR3 DNA follows: TGTGCCAGCAGCTCCCACGAAGGATGGGGTGAGACCCAGTACTTC. Protein product: CASSSHEGWGETQYF. The V gene is TRBV7-9, the J gene TRBJ2-5; D gene uncertain. V lost 4 bases and J lost 5, with 17 bases in between. Germline V gene sequence: CDR1 SEHNR, CDR2 FQNEAQ (reference sequence). The CDR3 length is 15 residues.

The chain carries TRBV10-3 and TRBJ1-5, with D perhaps TRBD1 (5 bases). Trimming cost V 1 base and J 5 bases, with 9 bases left between them. CDR1 is ENHRY, CDR2 SYGVKD, per germline. There are 14 residues in the CDR3. CDR3 DNA: TGTGCCATCAGTGAGTTAGGGGCTTATCAGCCCCAGCATTTT. Residues: CAISELGAYQPQHF.

This chain uses TRBV19 with TRBJ2-1; TRBD2 matches at 9 bases. Germline values: CDR1 LNHDA, CDR2 SQIVND (reference sequence). The CDR3 contains 15 residues. The ends lost 7 bases at V and 2 bases at J; junction bases unmatched: 6. For the CDR3, the DNA is TGTGCCAGTAATCACGAGCGGGGGGCCTACAATGAGCAGTTCTTC. Translation: CASNHERGAYNEQFF.

The CDR3 region is CASSDLGGAQPQHF. The CDR3 DNA sequence: TGTGCCAGCAGTGACCTCGGGGGTGCACAGCCCCAGCATTTT. This chain joins TRBV6-1 and TRBJ1-5; tentatively, D is TRBD1 (5 bases). CDR1 and CDR2 from the germline V gene are MNHNS and SASEGT. The CDR3 is made up of 14 amino acids. Trimming took 3 bases from V and 7 from J, leaving 13 bases between them.

The genes are TRBV30 and TRBJ2-1; 7 bases align to TRBD2. There are 15 residues in the CDR3. The V and J ends lost 5 bases and 3 bases, in that order; junction bases with no gene match: 10. Germline V CDR1 and CDR2: GTSNPN, SVGIG (reference sequence). The CDR3 DNA follows: TGTGCCTGGGTCGGGCGCGGGGGAGACTACAATGAGCAGTTCTTC. Its translation: CAWVGRGGDYNEQFF.

Ten or more counts support this clone. CDR3 sequence reads: CASRPSAGVVTEAFF. DNA for the CDR3: TGTGCCAGCAGACCGAGCGCAGGGGTTGTGACTGAAGCTTTCTTT. The rearrangement uses TRBV6-5 and TRBJ1-1; D may be TRBD1 (6 bases). The V end lost 6 bases, the J end lost 5 bases, and 19 bases lay between the germline ends. Looked up from germline, CDR1 is MNHEY and CDR2 is SVGAGI. The CDR3 is made up of 15 amino acids.

The V gene is TRBV30, the J gene TRBJ2-1; 7 bases agree with TRBD2. This CDR3 spans 14 amino acids. CDR1 and CDR2 from the germline V gene are GTSNPN and SVGIG (reference sequence). V was pared by 1 base and J by 9 bases, with 9 bases of the junction left unmatched. The DNA for the CDR3 is TGTGCCTGGAGTGGGGGGGGAGGATTGCGTGAGCAGTTCTTC. Protein: CAWSGGGGLREQFF.

The chain uses TRBV5-1 and TRBJ2-3; D is uncertain. CDR3 size: 12 residues. CDR1 and CDR2 from the germline V gene are SGHRS and YFSETQ. V lost 5 bases, J lost 4 bases, and 8 bases lay in between. CDR3 sequence: CASSSHSDTQYF. As DNA, the CDR3 is TGCGCCAGCAGTTCACACTCAGATACGCAGTATTTT. The variable domain in full, with the rest retrieved from reference TRBV5-1 and TRBJ2-3, is KAGVTQTPRYLIKTRGQQVTLSCSPISGHRSVSWYQQTPGQGLQFLFEYFSETQRNKGNFPGRFSGRQFSNSRSEMNVSTLELGDSALYLCASSSHSDTQYFGPGTRLTVL.

This rearrangement joins TRBV13 to TRBJ2-1; TRBD2 matches 10 bases. J gave up 5 bases and V 0 bases, and 4 bases lay outside the gene matches. Germline CDR1 PRHDT, CDR2 FYEKMQ (reference sequence). The CDR3 length is 16 residues. CDR3 in amino acids: CASSLGLSGGHNEQFF. CDR3 DNA sequence: TGTGCCAGCAGCTTAGGCCTTAGCGGGGGGCACAATGAGCAGTTCTTC.

The genes are TRBV19 and TRBJ2-2, with D hard to call. V gave up 3 bases and J gave up 0 bases, with 8 bases separating them. Germline CDR1 and CDR2: LNHDA and SQIVND (reference sequence). The length of the CDR3 is 15 residues. The CDR3 region has the DNA TGTGCCAGTAGTATTTCCACCACGAACACCGGGGAGCTGTTTTTT. It specifies CASSISTTNTGELFF.